These T cell receptor beta chains were read from a single sample in a study of blood T cell repertoires in COVID-19. Only in-frame clones appear in the TCRdb table, and some are missing; sequencing was by immunoSEQ multiplex PCR. Of approximately 400,000 clones listed, around 89% were seen once; the top ten hold 1% to 1.5%. The sequencing input was peripheral blood. These receptors came from a middle-aged man with acute or convalescent COVID-19. The CDR3 runs from the conserved cysteine through the conserved F or W. A D gene is named only where the DNA matches it firmly. Rows may omit the clone size; those that give it use once, few, many or a size class.

J	D	V	size	DNA	CDR3
TRBJ2-7	TRBD1	TRBV15	NA	TGTGCCACCAGCAGAGAACCGGGACAGCACTCCTACGAGCAGTACTTC	CATSREPGQHSYEQYF
TRBJ1-6	NA	TRBV12-3/TRBV12-4	NA	TGTGCCAGCACTCGGACAGATAATTCACCCCTCCACTTT	CASTRTDNSPLHF
TRBJ1-6	NA	TRBV6-5	NA	TGTGCCAGCAGTTACTCCTCCGGGACAATTATCCTCCACTTT	CASSYSSGTIILHF
TRBJ2-7	TRBD1	TRBV5-1	NA	TGCGCCAGCAGTTCGCCCGGGACAGGGGCCTACGAGCAGTACTTC	CASSSPGTGAYEQYF
TRBJ1-1	NA	TRBV4-2	NA	TGTGCCAGCAGCCCAACCACTCGGGGGAACACTGAAGCTTTCTTT	CASSPTTRGNTEAFF
TRBJ2-3	TRBD2	TRBV7-3	once	TGTGCCAGCAGCTTACTAGCGGGAGGCGTTAGCACAGATACGCAGTATTTT	CASSLLAGGVSTDTQYF
TRBJ1-3	NA	TRBV28	NA	TGTGCCAGCAGTCCGAGCTCTGGAAACACCATATATTTT	CASSPSSGNTIYF
TRBJ2-7	TRBD2	TRBV29-1	NA	TGCAGCGTTGATGGCGGGAGCTTTAACGAGCAGTACTTC	CSVDGGSFNEQYF
TRBJ1-1	NA	TRBV19	NA	TGTGCCAGTAGTCCCCGGGCAGGGTCGAACACTGAAGCTTTCTTT	CASSPRAGSNTEAFF
TRBJ1-2	NA	TRBV24-1	NA	TGTGCCACCAGTGATTCAGGGAATGGCTACACCTTC	CATSDSGNGYTF
TRBJ1-4	TRBD1	TRBV19	once	TGTGCCAGTAGTGCGCCTTCCGTCCCGGGACAGGGGCCCGATGAAAAACTGTTTTTT	CASSAPSVPGQGPDEKLFF
TRBJ1-5	TRBD1	TRBV18	NA	TGTGCCAGCTCACCATGGCATCTACAACAGGGGTTAGGAGATCAGCCCCAGCATTTT	CASSPWHLQQGLGDQPQHF
TRBJ1-1	TRBD1	TRBV5-1	NA	TGCGCCAGCAGCTCGGACAGGGAGATAACCGAAGCTTTCTTT	CASSSDREITEAFF
TRBJ1-4	NA	TRBV2	NA	TGTGCCAGCACTGAGCAGGGCTTAAGGGAAAAACTGTTTTTT	CASTEQGLREKLFF
TRBJ2-1	NA	TRBV5-1	once	TGCGCCAGCAGCTTGTATCTGGGCCGCTCCTACAATGAGCAGTTCTTC	CASSLYLGRSYNEQFF
TRBJ1-6	NA	TRBV18	NA	TGTGCCAGCTCACCACGAACACAGGGTAATTCACCCCTCCACTTT	CASSPRTQGNSPLHF
TRBJ2-1	TRBD2	TRBV2	NA	TGTGCCAGCAGGGATAGACTAGCGGGGGGTGAAAATGAGCAGTTCTTC	CASRDRLAGGENEQFF
TRBJ2-5	TRBD2	TRBV2	NA	TGTGCCAGCCGAACTAGCGGGGGGATTCAAGAGACCCAGTACTTC	CASRTSGGIQETQYF
TRBJ1-2	NA	TRBV5-4	once	TGTGCCAGCAGCTTGCCGGGGGGGGATGGCTACACCTTC	CASSLPGGDGYTF
TRBJ2-5	TRBD2	TRBV7-2	few	TGTGCCAGCAGCTTTGGGACTAGCGGGGGGGCCCGGGAGACCCAGTACTTC	CASSFGTSGGARETQYF
TRBJ2-7	TRBD1	TRBV6-5	NA	TGTGCCAGCAGCCGGGACAGGGTTAACGAGCAGTACTTC	CASSRDRVNEQYF
TRBJ2-1	TRBD2	TRBV6-5	NA	TGTGCCAGCAGTTTACGGGGGGGCCTTTTCAATGAGCAGTTCTTC	CASSLRGGLFNEQFF
TRBJ2-1	TRBD1	TRBV28	NA	TGTGCCACCGGAACAGGGGCGGCCTACAATGAGCAGTTCTTC	CATGTGAAYNEQFF
TRBJ1-6	TRBD1	TRBV19	once	TGTGCCAGTAGACTCACAGGGGGCGGTAGTTCACCCCTCCACTTT	CASRLTGGGSSPLHF
TRBJ1-4	NA	TRBV4-1	NA	TGCGCCAGCAGCCCCTTTTCTGAAAAACTGTTTTTT	CASSPFSEKLFF
TRBJ2-5	TRBD2	TRBV5-4	NA	TGTGCCAGCAGCTTGGAGGCTAGCGGGAGTAGGGGTGGGTTGCAGACCCAGTACTTC	CASSLEASGSRGGLQTQYF
TRBJ1-4	NA	TRBV6-2/TRBV6-3	NA	TGTGCCAGCAGTACGGACAGCCGAAATGCAACTAATGAAAAACTGTTTTTT	CASSTDSRNATNEKLFF
TRBJ1-1	TRBD1	TRBV29-1	NA	TGCAGCGTTTTGACAGGGGTAAAAGCTGAAGCTTTCTTT	CSVLTGVKAEAFF
TRBJ1-2	NA	TRBV7-9	NA	TGTGCCAGCGCGAAACAGGCCGGCTATGGCTACACCTTC	CASAKQAGYGYTF
TRBJ1-3	NA	TRBV7-8	NA	TGTGCCAGCAGCTTTGCCGGGACACCAGTCTCTGGAAACACCATATATTTT	CASSFAGTPVSGNTIYF
TRBJ2-2	TRBD1	TRBV5-1	NA	TGCGCCAGCAGCTTGGGACAGGGGGCCCCCGGGGAGCTGTTTTTT	CASSLGQGAPGELFF
TRBJ2-1	TRBD2	TRBV6-2/TRBV6-3	NA	TGTGCCAGCAGTCGACTAGCCTCCCGCTACAATGAGCAGTTCTTC	CASSRLASRYNEQFF
TRBJ2-1	TRBD2	TRBV25-1	once	TGTGCCAGCACTAGCGGAGATTACAATGAGCAGTTCTTC	CASTSGDYNEQFF